The text below deals with one T cell receptor (beta chain). Its antigen remains unidentified. Splitting of CD4+ cells produced CD45RA+ naive and CD45RA-negative memory subsets. The data originate from a study of shared clonotypes between healthy human individuals. Repertoires were generated with immunoSEQ multiplex PCR, while TCRdb's copy carries only in-frame clones and drops some. The sample shows 1.6 million or so clones, 98% of them seen only once. General observations from the study: Naive subsets generally exceeded memory subsets in estimated richness.

Germline V gene data show CDR1 as SGHVS and CDR2 as FQNEAQ. This CDR3 is 15 amino acids long. V was trimmed by 4 bases and J by 4 bases, leaving 14 bases between them. The chain joins TRBV7-8 to TRBJ2-1; TRBD1 is a possible D gene (5 bases). This receptor was obtained from a man under 40 in good health. Material for sequencing was naive CD4+ T cells sorted from blood. The subset: CD45RA+ positively selected. Written as DNA, the CDR3 is TGTGCCAGCAGCTACGACAGACTCTTATACAATGAGCAGTTCTTC. Translating gives CASSYDRLLYNEQFF.